The rows below give T cell receptor beta chains drawn from one sample of a study of cytomegalovirus exposure and HLA in healthy donors. Generated by immunoSEQ multiplex PCR, the TCRdb table keeps only in-frame clones and is missing some. The data hold about 330,000 clones, with 75% to 90% observed a single time. Input material: PBMCs. Receptors were obtained from a woman aged 18 to 35 in good health and CMV-seronegative. CDR3s include the opening cysteine and the closing phenylalanine or tryptophan. The order of the fields is CDR3 DNA, CDR3 protein, D gene, J gene, clone size, V gene. A D gene is named only where the DNA matches it firmly. Part of the rows lack a size; the others show once, few, many or a class for expanded clones.

TGCGCCAGCAGCCAAGGTAGCGGTGGCTCCTACGAGCAGTACTTC | CASSQGSGGSYEQYF | - | TRBJ2-7 | - | TRBV4-3
TGTGCCAGCAGCGTAAAGAACCGGGGCAATCAGCCCCAGCATTTT | CASSVKNRGNQPQHF | - | TRBJ1-5 | - | TRBV5-6
TGTGCCAGCAGCGAGCGACAGGACTATGGCTACACCTTC | CASSERQDYGYTF | - | TRBJ1-2 | - | TRBV9
TGCGCCAGCAGCCAAGAAAGAACTTTGGATGGCTACACCTTC | CASSQERTLDGYTF | - | TRBJ1-2 | once | TRBV4-3
TGTGCCAGTAGTATTCAGGGTCCCTACGAGCAGTACTTC | CASSIQGPYEQYF | - | TRBJ2-7 | - | TRBV19
TGTGCCAGTACTGGGGGGGTAGCGGGAGTCGAGCAGTATTTT | CASTGGVAGVEQYF | TRBD2 | TRBJ2-3 | once | TRBV19
TGTGCCAGCAGCGTTGCCTTAGCGGGGGGCACAGATACGCAGTATTTT | CASSVALAGGTDTQYF | TRBD2 | TRBJ2-3 | - | TRBV6-6
TGTGCCAGCCGAGAGACAGGTTATTTATACGAGCAGTACTTC | CASRETGYLYEQYF | - | TRBJ2-7 | - | TRBV25-1
TGTGCCAGCAGCTCAACAGCAACAGGCTACGAGCAGTACTTC | CASSSTATGYEQYF | - | TRBJ2-7 | - | TRBV11-2
TGTGCCAGCAGCCCAACGGGACTAGCGGATAATGAGCAGTTCTTC | CASSPTGLADNEQFF | TRBD2 | TRBJ2-1 | - | TRBV5-6
TGTGCCAGCTCCCCCTGGACTAGCGGGAGGGCCTTGGAAGGAGAGACCCAGTACTTC | CASSPWTSGRALEGETQYF | TRBD2 | TRBJ2-5 | - | TRBV27
TGTGCCAGCAGCTGGGGACAGCAAGAGACCCAGTACTTC | CASSWGQQETQYF | TRBD1 | TRBJ2-5 | - | TRBV28
TGTGCCAGAAGCTTGGGTCCCCCAAGACAGGGGGTAGGACTAGCGGGAGGGGATGAGCAGTTCTTC | CARSLGPPRQGVGLAGGDEQFF | TRBD2 | TRBJ2-1 | - | TRBV5-3
TGTGCCAGCTCACCAATCGGGAGCTCCTACAATGAGCAGTTCTTC | CASSPIGSSYNEQFF | - | TRBJ2-1 | few | TRBV18